The 5 T cell receptor beta chains listed next were all sequenced from one sample in a study of cytomegalovirus exposure and HLA in healthy donors. The PCR had 60 Vbeta and 13 Jbeta primers. Clones were read by immunoSEQ multiplex PCR, and TCRdb kept only the in-frame ones, dropping some. The sample consists of roughly 110,000 clones, approximately 80% of them appearing once. The source material was PBMCs. These receptors were collected from a male donor in good health and CMV-seronegative.

This clone was recorded only once. V usage is TRBV6-1 and J usage is TRBJ1-3; tentative D call: TRBD1 (5 bases). Looked up from germline, CDR1 is MNHNS and CDR2 is SASEGT. CDR3 size: 17 residues. Trimming took 1 base from V and 0 from J, leaving 13 bases between them. CDR3 region: CASSEDTQVSSGNTIYF. The CDR3 coding sequence is TGTGCCAGCAGTGAAGACACACAGGTCAGCTCTGGAAACACCATATATTTT.

This chain connects TRBV27 to TRBJ2-7, with 13 bases identical to TRBD2. The length of the CDR3 is 19 residues. Germline values: CDR1 MNHEY, CDR2 SMNVEV (reference sequence). V trimming: 2 bases; J trimming: 4 bases; junction bases outside the gene matches: 14. As DNA, the CDR3 is TGTGCCAGCAGTTTAAGACTAGCGGGAGGTAACAGATATTTTTACGAGCAGTACTTC. As protein: CASSLRLAGGNRYFYEQYF.

The V gene is TRBV7-8, the J gene TRBJ2-5; 10 bases match TRBD1. V lost 7 bases, J lost 4 bases, and 15 bases stayed unmatched. CDR1 is SGHVS, CDR2 FQNEAQ, per germline. CDR3 length: 17 amino acids. The CDR3 coding sequence is TGTGCCAGCACGGAGCCCCCGAGGGACAGGGGAGGAGAGACCCAGTACTTC. It specifies CASTEPPRDRGGETQYF.

The rearrangement joins TRBV27 to TRBJ2-3; D is unclear. The CDR3 consists of 11 residues. Trimming removed 8 bases from V and 3 bases from J, with 6 bases in between. The germline V gene encodes CDR1 MNHEY and CDR2 SMNVEV (reference sequence). CDR3 in amino acids: CASRGTDTQYF. DNA of the CDR3: TGTGCCAGCCGCGGAACAGATACGCAGTATTTT.

The chain uses TRBV6-6 and TRBJ2-7; 7 bases fit TRBD1. V lost 2 bases to trimming and J lost 5 bases; unmatched junction nucleotides: 12. Per germline, CDR1 MNHNY and CDR2 SVGAGI (reference sequence). This CDR3 comprises 16 residues. The CDR3 DNA reads TGTGCCAGCAGTTACCTGGGACAGCAGGTGGGGGACGAGCAGTACTTC. Its translation: CASSYLGQQVGDEQYF.